The 8 T cell receptor beta chains presented below share a single source sample, sequenced in a study of T cell responses to AZD1222 COVID-19 vaccine (dated by TCRdb to the early 2020s). The library was prepared using the immunoSEQ multiplex PCR assay. This immuneACCESS table, as held by TCRdb, lists in-frame sequences with V and J called but not all clones. Of the missing ones, under half trace to an unresolved V gene in checked studies; the others have no known cause. The sample profile shows some 170,000 clones; 85% to 95% of them were found once. 0.9% of the sample goes to the ten largest clones. This specimen's time point label, interpreted: baseline before first vaccination. Here the sequenced sample was peripheral blood, taken on day 0 of AZD1222 vaccination. These receptors were taken from an adult in good health.

J is TRBJ1-5 and V is TRBV6-2 or TRBV6-3; D uncertain. The CDR3 is 12 residues long. Germline V CDR1 and CDR2: MNHEY, SVGEGT. V lost 3 bases, J lost 4 bases, and 4 bases lay in between. CDR3 coding DNA: TGTGCCAGCAGTTATGTTAATCAGCCCCAGCATTTT. Its translation: CASSYVNQPQHF.

V is TRBV6-5 and J is TRBJ1-5; D remains ambiguous. Trimming stripped 9 bases from V and 0 bases from J, with 15 bases between. CDR1 and CDR2 from the germline V gene are MNHEY and SVGAGI. The CDR3 runs 15 residues. The CDR3 bases are TGTGCCAGTACGTGGGGATACCATAGCAATCAGCCCCAGCATTTT. This codes for CASTWGYHSNQPQHF.

The chain couples TRBV2 to TRBJ1-5; D is ambiguous. This CDR3 has 14 amino acids. The V and J ends lost 4 bases and 4 bases respectively, with 11 bases between them. From germline, CDR1 is SNHLY and CDR2 FYNNEI. CDR3 region: CASSASEINQPQHF. The CDR3 DNA reads TGTGCCAGCAGTGCTTCGGAGATAAATCAGCCCCAGCATTTT.

The chain recombines TRBV7-9 with TRBJ1-2, with a possible D match to TRBD1 (6 bases). V lost 4 bases, J lost 3 bases, and 15 bases lay in between. Germline CDR1 and CDR2: SEHNR and FQNEAQ (reference sequence). The CDR3 runs to 15 residues. The CDR3 DNA follows: TGTGCCAGCAGCTACAGCGGCAGGGGAGACTATGGCTACACCTTC. Protein sequence: CASSYSGRGDYGYTF. Full variable domain (missing parts from reference TRBV7-9 and TRBJ1-2): DTGVSQNPRHKITKRGQNVTFRCDPISEHNRLYWYRQTLGQGPEFLTYFQNEAQLEKSRLLSDRFSAERPKGSFSTLEIQRTEQGDSAMYLCASSYSGRGDYGYTFGSGTRLTVV.

V usage is TRBV7-8 and J usage is TRBJ1-2; no definite D call. The ends were cut back, 0 bases at V and 8 bases at J, with 16 bases in the middle. The CDR3 runs to 15 residues. Per germline, CDR1 SGHVS and CDR2 FQNEAQ. As DNA, the CDR3 is TGTGCCAGCAGCTTAGCGCTCTTGGCAAGGCACGGCTACACCTTC. Its translation is CASSLALLARHGYTF.

V usage is TRBV15 and J usage is TRBJ2-3, with TRBD2 as a possible D gene (7 bases). The germline V and J ends were trimmed by 1 base and 4 bases, with 12 bases remaining between them. There are 15 residues in the CDR3. CDR1 and CDR2 from the germline V gene are LNHNV and YYDKDF (reference sequence). This CDR3 is CATSRGRGAADTQYF. CDR3 nucleotides: TGTGCCACCAGCAGAGGTCGGGGGGCGGCAGATACGCAGTATTTT.

This chain links TRBV2 with TRBJ1-1; no clear D. The V end lost 2 bases, the J end lost 1 base, and 11 bases lay between the germline ends. CDR1 and CDR2 (germline): SNHLY, FYNNEI. There are 15 residues in the CDR3. The CDR3 nucleotides are TGTGCCAGCAGTGAACAAGGCAGAAAGAACACTGAAGCTTTCTTT. Its translation: CASSEQGRKNTEAFF.

The V gene is TRBV4-3, the J gene TRBJ1-1, with 7 bases fitting TRBD1. Germline assignment: CDR1 LGHNA and CDR2 YSLEER. The length of the CDR3 is 14 residues. V lost 3 bases, J lost 4 bases, and 5 bases stayed unmatched. The CDR3 is CASSHPSGGTEAFF. In DNA form, the CDR3 reads TGCGCCAGCAGCCACCCGTCAGGGGGCACTGAAGCTTTCTTT.